Below are 20 T cell receptor beta chains sequenced from a single sample in a study of T-cell memory formation after mild COVID-19. Using its own MiXCR run on the 5' RACE reads, TCRdb lists one record per CDR3 protein. This table has 150,000 to 200,000 distinct CDR3 sequences, roughly 16% appearing once. The sequenced sample was PBMCs or a T cell subset sorted from them (not recorded which). Source of these receptors: an adult woman who had mild COVID-19 (a few samples of this study predate the infection). Cell type and time point are not known.

The chain carries TRBV5-1 and TRBJ2-7; tentatively, D is TRBD2 (7 bases). V lost 0 bases, J lost 4 bases, and 14 bases lay in between. CDR1 and CDR2 from the germline V gene are SGHRS and YFSETQ. The CDR3 is 15 residues long. The CDR3 here is CASSLEGGDVYEQYF. The CDR3, as DNA: TGCGCCAGCAGCTTGGAGGGGGGGGACGTATACGAGCAGTACTTC.

The V and J genes are TRBV5-6 and TRBJ1-1, with D maybe TRBD1 (6 bases). Trimming took 4 bases from V and 0 from J, leaving 19 bases between them. This CDR3 has 17 residues. The germline V gene encodes CDR1 SGHDT and CDR2 YYEEEE. DNA for the CDR3: TGTGCCAGCAGCCGACGGACAGTAAGGGGGATGAACACTGAAGCTTTCTTT. Its translation is CASSRRTVRGMNTEAFF. Variable domain in full (rest from reference TRBV5-6 and TRBJ1-1): DAGVTQSPTHLIKTRGQQVTLRCSPKSGHDTVSWYQQALGQGPQFIFQYYEEEERQRGNFPDRFSGHQFPNYSSELNVNALLLGDSALYLCASSRRTVRGMNTEAFFGQGTRLTVV.

This chain uses TRBV4-1 with TRBJ1-2, with D perhaps TRBD1 (5 bases). The CDR3 is 15 residues long. Germline V gene data show CDR1 as MGHRA and CDR2 as YSYEKL. The V and J ends lost 1 base and 4 bases respectively, with 13 bases between them. DNA of the CDR3: TGCGCCAGCAGCCAAGGCCAGGGCTCGGGCTATGGCTACACCTTC. Protein: CASSQGQGSGYGYTF.

The rearrangement uses TRBV12-3 or TRBV12-4 and TRBJ2-1; weak D call: TRBD1 (7 bases). The CDR3 sequence is 20 residues long. V lost 6 bases and J lost 0, with 27 bases in between. The CDR3 bases are TGTGCCAGCAGATATAGCGCCTTGGGGGGACAGAGAAGCTCCTACAATGAGCAGTTCTTC. This encodes CASRYSALGGQRSSYNEQFF.

This clonotype was observed a handful of times. This sequence joins TRBV5-1 and TRBJ2-1; TRBD2 matches at 11 bases. There are 15 residues in the CDR3. V gave up 8 bases and J gave up 8 bases; unmatched junction bases: 12. Germline CDR1 is SGHRS and CDR2 is YFSETQ. The CDR3 nucleotides read TGCGCCAGTACCGAGGGGCTAGCGGGAGGCTATGAGCAGTTCTTC. This codes for CASTEGLAGGYEQFF.

The CDR3 loop reads CSVDTNTEAFF. The DNA for the CDR3 is TGCAGCGTTGATACGAACACTGAAGCTTTCTTT. The V call is TRBV29-1, the J call TRBJ1-1, with unresolved D. Trimming removed 3 bases from V and 1 base from J, with 3 bases in between. Germline V gene sequence: CDR1 SQVTM, CDR2 ANQGSEA. The CDR3 is 11 residues long.

This clonotype was seen a handful of times. The CDR3 DNA sequence: TGTGCCAGCAGCCTCAACGCGGGGGCTAGCGGGAGCACAGATACGCAGTATTTT. It yields the protein CASSLNAGASGSTDTQYF. This rearrangement joins TRBV3-1 to TRBJ2-3; 8 nucleotides agree with TRBD2. The CDR3 has 18 residues. The ends lost 4 bases at V and 0 bases at J; junction bases unmatched: 12. Germline values: CDR1 LGHDT, CDR2 YNNKEL (reference sequence).

V and J are TRBV29-1 and TRBJ1-1; possibly TRBD1 for D (5 bases). Per the germline V gene, CDR1 is SQVTM and CDR2 is ANQGSEA. V was pared by 4 bases and J by 2 bases, with 11 bases between. The CDR3 runs to 13 residues. CDR3 region: CSVGRTTNTEAFF. CDR3 sequence (DNA): TGCAGCGTTGGGCGGACAACCAACACTGAAGCTTTCTTT.

The CDR3 region is CASSLGDIYGYTF. The CDR3 coding sequence is TGTGCCAGCAGCTTGGGGGACATCTATGGCTACACCTTC. The J gene is TRBJ1-2, the V gene TRBV5-6; D might be TRBD1 (6 bases). Trimming pared 0 bases from V and 4 bases from J, leaving 7 bases between. Germline CDR1 and CDR2: SGHDT and YYEEEE. This CDR3 is built from 13 residues.

The rearrangement links TRBV7-3 to TRBJ2-2; D could derive from TRBD1 or TRBD2 (5 bases each). This CDR3 contains 15 residues. V shed 4 bases and J shed 6 bases, with 15 bases lying between them. Germline values: CDR1 SGHTA, CDR2 FQGTGA. The CDR3 DNA is TGTGCCAGCAGCTCACCAGGGAGCGGATCCGGGGAGCTGTTTTTT. Translated, it gives CASSSPGSGSGELFF.

This clonotype was seen a few times. J is TRBJ2-3 and V is TRBV11-2, with TRBD2 matching 7 bases. With V trimmed by 7 bases and J by 0 bases, 7 bases remained unmatched. CDR1 SGHAT and CDR2 FQNNGV come from the germline V gene. This CDR3 contains 15 residues. DNA of the CDR3: TGTGCCAGCACCCCCCTAGCGGCTAGCACAGATACGCAGTATTTT. It translates to CASTPLAASTDTQYF. The full variable domain, with the rest looked up from reference TRBV11-2 and TRBJ2-3, is EAGVAQSPRYKIIEKRQSVAFWCNPISGHATLYWYQQILGQGPKLLIQFQNNGVVDDSQLPKDRFSAERLKGVDSTLKIQPAKLEDSAVYLCASTPLAASTDTQYFGPGTRLTVL.

This clonotype was seen only a few times. The chain uses TRBV19 and TRBJ1-2, with TRBD1 matching over 8 bases. CDR1 is LNHDA and CDR2 is SQIVND in the germline V gene (reference sequence). With V trimmed by 11 bases and J by 3 bases, 8 bases remained unmatched. The CDR3 length is 13 residues. Here the CDR3 reads CASRRGLYYGYTF. CDR3 sequence (DNA): TGTGCCTCCCGCAGGGGGCTCTACTATGGCTACACCTTC.

The rearrangement links TRBV5-5 to TRBJ1-2; 10 bases fit TRBD1. Germline loops: CDR1 SGHKS, CDR2 YYEKEE (reference sequence). Trimming at V came to 4 bases and at J to 2 bases, leaving 5 bases not matched to a gene. This CDR3 spans 15 amino acids. This CDR3 reads CASSRGQGINYGYTF. CDR3 in DNA: TGTGCCAGCAGCAGGGGACAGGGGATAAACTATGGCTACACCTTC.

The genes are TRBV18 and TRBJ1-5; tentatively, D is TRBD1 (6 bases). Germline assignment: CDR1 KGHSH and CDR2 LQKENI. Between the trimmed V and J ends, which lost 3 bases and 6 bases, there was a span of 9 bases. The CDR3 is 13 residues long. The CDR3 region is CASSPGGGQPQHF. CDR3 nucleotides: TGTGCCAGCTCACCGGGGGGCGGTCAGCCCCAGCATTTT.

This clonotype was seen more than once but under ten times. The chain couples TRBV11-2 to TRBJ2-2; D ambiguous. Looked up from germline, CDR1 is SGHAT and CDR2 is FQNNGV. The CDR3 has 13 amino acids. V dropped 6 bases and J dropped 4 bases, with 9 bases sitting between them. The CDR3 bases are TGTGCCAGCAGGACCCACAGCACCGGGGAGCTGTTTTTT. Translation gives CASRTHSTGELFF.

In this sample, this clonotype turned up once. The chain couples TRBV2 to TRBJ2-3; no clear D. V was trimmed by 6 bases and J by 3 bases, leaving 13 bases between them. Germline lookup yields CDR1 SNHLY and CDR2 FYNNEI. The CDR3 extends over 14 amino acids. CDR3 nucleotide sequence: TGTGCCAGCAGGGCGACACGAGGAACAGATACGCAGTATTTT. Its protein is CASRATRGTDTQYF.

This clonotype was detected a few times. The V call is TRBV15, the J call TRBJ2-3, with 7 bases identical to TRBD1. CDR1 and CDR2 (germline): LNHNV, YYDKDF (reference sequence). This CDR3 has 15 amino acids. V dropped 0 bases and J dropped 3; count of bases not matched to a gene: 3. CDR3 DNA: TGTGCCACCAGCAGAGACCCACAGGGGACAGATACGCAGTATTTT. It specifies CATSRDPQGTDTQYF.

A few counts support this clonotype. The chain has TRBV5-5 and TRBJ2-7; the match to TRBD1 covers 8 bases. The CDR3 extends over 12 amino acids. The germline gives CDR1 SGHKS, CDR2 YYEKEE (reference sequence). V was pared by 5 bases and J by 7 bases, with 5 bases of the junction left unmatched. The DNA of the CDR3 is TGTGCCAGCAGATTTACAGGGGGTGAGCAGTACTTC. Its translation: CASRFTGGEQYF.

This sequence joins TRBV9 and TRBJ2-3, with TRBD1 matching over 9 bases. Germline CDR1 reads SGDLS; CDR2 reads YYNGEE. The V and J ends lost 3 bases and 4 bases, in that order; junction bases with no gene match: 9. The CDR3 is 16 residues long. The DNA for the CDR3 is TGTGCCAGCAGCGATAACAGGGGGCTAAGAGCAGATACGCAGTATTTT. This sequence encodes CASSDNRGLRADTQYF.

This clonotype was counted only a few times. This rearrangement joins TRBV20-1 to TRBJ1-5, with 7 bases identical to TRBD1. Trimming took 5 bases from V and 2 from J; bases not matched to a gene: 9. The CDR3 contains 15 residues. Looked up from germline, CDR1 is DFQATT and CDR2 is SNEGSKA (reference sequence). The CDR3 spells CSALQGIGGNQPQHF. The CDR3 DNA reads TGCAGTGCTCTACAGGGGATTGGGGGCAATCAGCCCCAGCATTTT.